The rows below give T cell receptor beta chains drawn from one sample of a study of T cell responses to AZD1222 COVID-19 vaccine. Libraries were prepared by immunoSEQ multiplex PCR; TCRdb keeps only in-frame clonotypes and omits some of them. The data hold roughly 100,000 clones, with about 89% observed a single time. This material consisted of peripheral blood, taken 28 days after the second dose of the MenACWY control vaccine. All receptors come from an adult who received the MenACWY meningococcal vaccine as a control. Both conserved end residues are part of each CDR3. A D gene is named only where the DNA matches it firmly. Size is omitted from some rows. Given values are once, few, many or a class for expanded clones.

V: TRBV19
J: TRBJ2-7
size: .
D: TRBD1
CDR3: CASSIWTGVPYEQYF
DNA: TGTGCCAGTAGTATCTGGACAGGTGTACCCTACGAGCAGTACTTC

V: TRBV2
J: TRBJ2-7
size: .
D: .
CDR3: CASSEGTYEQYF
DNA: TGTGCCAGCAGTGAGGGCACCTACGAGCAGTACTTC

V: TRBV4-2
J: TRBJ1-2
size: once
D: .
CDR3: CASSQSTGIIGGYTF
DNA: TGTGCCAGCAGCCAGTCCACAGGGATAATTGGCGGCTACACCTTC

V: TRBV15
J: TRBJ1-6
size: .
D: .
CDR3: CATSRDPLRGDNNSPLHF
DNA: TGTGCCACCAGCAGAGACCCCTTGAGAGGGGACAATAATTCACCCCTCCACTTT

V: TRBV28
J: TRBJ2-7
size: .
D: .
CDR3: CASSPKVAAGVGYEQYF
DNA: TGTGCCAGCAGTCCAAAAGTAGCGGCAGGGGTCGGTTACGAGCAGTACTTC

V: TRBV2
J: TRBJ2-3
size: once
D: .
CDR3: CASNFGGSADTQYF
DNA: TGTGCCAGCAATTTTGGAGGGTCTGCAGATACGCAGTATTTT

V: TRBV10-3
J: TRBJ1-3
size: .
D: .
CDR3: CAISEGQNGNTIYF
DNA: TGTGCCATCAGTGAGGGACAGAATGGAAACACCATATATTTT

V: TRBV6-2/TRBV6-3
J: TRBJ2-3
size: .
D: TRBD2
CDR3: CASSYATSGASTDTQYF
DNA: TGTGCCAGCAGTTACGCGACTAGCGGGGCTAGCACAGATACGCAGTATTTT

V: TRBV6-5
J: TRBJ1-6
size: .
D: .
CDR3: CASSFGTRRDNSPLHF
DNA: TGTGCCAGCAGTTTCGGGACAAGGAGGGATAATTCACCCCTCCACTTT

V: TRBV5-1
J: TRBJ1-6
size: .
D: TRBD1
CDR3: CASSSLGGLGGLPYNSPLHF
DNA: TGCGCCAGCAGCTCCCTCGGGGGGCTAGGGGGCCTACCCTATAATTCACCCCTCCACTTT

V: TRBV2
J: TRBJ1-2
size: few
D: .
CDR3: CASSLQGDDGYTF
DNA: TGTGCCAGCAGTTTACAGGGAGATGATGGCTACACCTTC

V: TRBV5-6
J: TRBJ2-5
size: .
D: .
CDR3: CASSLRGNGETQYF
DNA: TGTGCCAGCAGCTTGCGGGGGAATGGAGAGACCCAGTACTTC

V: TRBV7-9
J: TRBJ1-6
size: few
D: .
CDR3: CASSLEQYNSPLHF
DNA: TGTGCCAGCAGCTTAGAACAGTATAATTCACCCCTCCACTTT

V: TRBV19
J: TRBJ1-2
size: .
D: .
CDR3: CASSPGPGGAYGYTF
DNA: TGTGCCAGTAGTCCGGGCCCGGGCGGTGCCTATGGCTACACCTTC

V: TRBV6-5
J: TRBJ2-7
size: .
D: .
CDR3: CASRSPRGWEQYF
DNA: TGTGCCAGCAGATCACCGAGGGGGTGGGAGCAGTACTTC

V: TRBV5-4
J: TRBJ1-5
size: .
D: .
CDR3: CASSSHGGNQPQHF
DNA: TGTGCCAGCAGCTCCCATGGGGGCAATCAGCCCCAGCATTTT

V: TRBV3-1/TRBV3-2
J: TRBJ1-5
size: .
D: .
CDR3: CASSLTAVSNQPQHF
DNA: TGTGCCAGCAGTTTAACCGCGGTAAGCAATCAGCCCCAGCATTTT

V: TRBV3-1/TRBV3-2
J: TRBJ1-2
size: .
D: .
CDR3: CASSQMGYRGYTF
DNA: TGTGCCAGCAGCCAAATGGGGTATCGAGGCTACACCTTC

V: TRBV6-2/TRBV6-3
J: TRBJ1-1
size: .
D: TRBD1
CDR3: CASSYSYRDSMNTEAFF
DNA: TGTGCCAGCAGTTACTCATATCGGGACAGCATGAACACTGAAGCTTTCTTT

V: TRBV5-4
J: TRBJ2-3
size: .
D: TRBD1
CDR3: CASSIRDRGPDTQYF
DNA: TGTGCCAGCAGCATCCGGGACAGGGGACCAGATACGCAGTATTTT

V: TRBV6-4
J: TRBJ1-1
size: .
D: .
CDR3: CASRTGPDTEAFF
DNA: TGTGCCAGCAGAACAGGGCCCGACACTGAAGCTTTCTTT

V: TRBV5-1
J: TRBJ2-5
size: .
D: TRBD2
CDR3: CASSQGLASSETQYF
DNA: TGCGCCAGCAGCCAGGGACTAGCCTCTTCGGAGACCCAGTACTTC

V: TRBV5-1
J: TRBJ1-5
size: few
D: .
CDR3: CASSLLPGAQPQHF
DNA: TGCGCCAGCAGCTTGCTCCCGGGGGCCCAGCCCCAGCATTTT

V: TRBV9
J: TRBJ1-2
size: .
D: TRBD1
CDR3: CASSVAQGHYGYTF
DNA: TGTGCCAGCAGCGTAGCACAGGGGCACTATGGCTACACCTTC

V: TRBV19
J: TRBJ2-7
size: .
D: .
CDR3: CASSIVDSPWEQYF
DNA: TGTGCCAGTAGTATAGTCGACAGTCCTTGGGAGCAGTACTTC

V: TRBV5-6
J: TRBJ2-5
size: .
D: .
CDR3: CASSPAGGEETQYF
DNA: TGTGCCAGCAGCCCCGCGGGCGGGGAAGAGACCCAGTACTTC

V: TRBV5-8
J: TRBJ1-5
size: .
D: .
CDR3: CASSLSTWIGTWGNQPQHF
DNA: TGTGCCAGCAGCTTATCAACTTGGATAGGGACATGGGGCAATCAGCCCCAGCATTTT

V: TRBV5-6
J: TRBJ1-2
size: once
D: .
CDR3: CASSSAPTVNYGYTF
DNA: TGTGCCAGCAGCTCCGCTCCGACTGTTAACTATGGCTACACCTTC

V: TRBV18
J: TRBJ2-2
size: .
D: .
CDR3: CASSPGGNTGELFF
DNA: TGTGCCAGCTCACCGGGCGGGAACACCGGGGAGCTGTTTTTT

V: TRBV5-1
J: TRBJ1-4
size: .
D: .
CDR3: CASSLGVGGEKLFF
DNA: TGCGCCAGCAGCTTGGGTGTTGGTGGAGAAAAACTGTTTTTT

V: TRBV18
J: TRBJ1-5
size: .
D: TRBD1
CDR3: CASSPDRGGVFSNQPQHF
DNA: TGTGCCAGCTCACCCGACAGGGGCGGGGTGTTCAGCAATCAGCCCCAGCATTTT

V: TRBV5-4
J: TRBJ2-5
size: .
D: TRBD2
CDR3: CASSYRLAGRETQYF
DNA: TGTGCCAGCAGCTACCGACTAGCGGGGAGGGAGACCCAGTACTTC

V: TRBV6-1
J: TRBJ2-3
size: .
D: TRBD2
CDR3: CASSGINSGGRDTQYF
DNA: TGTGCCAGCAGTGGGATAAATAGCGGGGGGAGGGATACGCAGTATTTT

V: TRBV7-9
J: TRBJ2-5
size: .
D: .
CDR3: CASSLVLGQTQYF
DNA: TGTGCCAGCAGCTTAGTACTGGGTCAGACCCAGTACTTC

V: TRBV4-3
J: TRBJ2-7
size: .
D: TRBD1
CDR3: CASSQDGGQGNVRYF
DNA: TGCGCCAGCAGCCAAGATGGGGGACAGGGAAATGTGAGGTACTTC

V: TRBV5-1
J: TRBJ1-2
size: .
D: .
CDR3: CASSPDSQSVNYGYTF
DNA: TGCGCCAGCAGCCCCGATTCGCAGAGTGTGAACTATGGCTACACCTTC

V: TRBV18
J: TRBJ2-5
size: .
D: .
CDR3: CASSPLSSQETQYF
DNA: TGTGCCAGCTCACCACTATCCAGCCAAGAGACCCAGTACTTC

V: TRBV18
J: TRBJ2-5
size: .
D: TRBD2
CDR3: CASSSGGPAGTQYF
DNA: TGTGCCAGCTCTAGCGGGGGCCCCGCTGGGACCCAGTACTTC

V: TRBV7-2
J: TRBJ2-3
size: .
D: TRBD2
CDR3: CASSADRGGTDTQYF
DNA: TGTGCCAGCAGCGCGGATCGGGGGGGCACAGATACGCAGTATTTT

V: TRBV30
J: TRBJ2-5
size: few
D: .
CDR3: CAWSVNRAETQYF
DNA: TGTGCCTGGAGTGTAAATCGGGCAGAGACCCAGTACTTC

V: TRBV19
J: TRBJ1-2
size: few
D: TRBD1
CDR3: CASLQGTDGYTF
DNA: TGTGCCAGTCTACAGGGGACCGATGGCTACACCTTC

V: TRBV7-3
J: TRBJ2-5
size: .
D: TRBD2
CDR3: CASSLNAGGQETQYF
DNA: TGTGCCAGCAGCTTAAATGCGGGGGGACAAGAGACCCAGTACTTC